A single sample is the source of the 15 T cell receptor beta chains below, sequenced in a study of blood T cell repertoires in COVID-19. Produced via immunoSEQ multiplex PCR; TCRdb's table is partial and in-frame only. Of 35,000 to 50,000 clones listed, under 85% are singletons. The sequencing input was peripheral blood. These receptor sequences come from a woman of 80 years or more with acute or convalescent COVID-19.

This clone was picked up many times. This chain links TRBV3-1 (or the pseudogene TRBV3-2) with TRBJ2-1; 11 positions match TRBD2. This CDR3 is built from 16 residues. Per germline, CDR1 LGHDT and CDR2 YNNKEL (reference sequence). V shed 4 bases and J 10 bases; nucleotides not matched to a gene: 12. The CDR3 loop reads CASSLRSLAGVTEQFF. The CDR3 nucleotides read TGTGCCAGCAGCCTTAGGTCACTAGCGGGGGTGACAGAGCAGTTCTTC.

The genes are TRBV5-1 and TRBJ2-2; D not resolved. V was shortened by 1 base and J by 0 bases, with 7 bases between the two germline ends. The germline V gene has CDR1 SGHRS and CDR2 YFSETQ. The CDR3 extends over 15 amino acids. CDR3 residues: CASSLSAANTGELFF. In DNA form, the CDR3 reads TGCGCCAGCAGCTTGAGTGCAGCGAACACCGGGGAGCTGTTTTTT.

This clone was seen a few times. J is TRBJ1-2 and V is TRBV19, with 8 nucleotides matching TRBD1. This CDR3 region has 14 residues. The junction had 4 bases not matched to a gene; V was cut back by 3 bases and J by 4 bases. Looked up from germline, CDR1 is LNHDA and CDR2 is SQIVND (reference sequence). This CDR3 reads CASSIQGAGYGYTF. The CDR3 DNA reads as TGTGCCAGTAGTATCCAGGGGGCGGGCTATGGCTACACCTTC.

In this sample, this clone turned up once. The CDR3 DNA sequence: TGTGCCAGCAGCCAAGCGGGACAGCCCTATGGCTACACCTTC. Its translation is CASSQAGQPYGYTF. The chain joins TRBV4-2 to TRBJ1-2; 7 nucleotides agree with TRBD1. V trimming: 1 base; J trimming: 4 bases; junction bases outside the gene matches: 3. The CDR3 covers 14 residues. The germline CDR1 and CDR2 sequences are LGHNA and YNFKEQ.

In regard to this clone: A junction end diverges from the germline sequence, so it may reflect a read error. The CDR3 bases are TGTGCCAGCACCTTAGGCCTGCACAGGGGTTCCGGCTCTGGGGCCAACGTCCTGACTTTC. Its protein is CASTLGLHRGSGSGANVLTF. The chain joins TRBV13 to TRBJ2-6, with TRBD1 matching 7 bases. This CDR3 region has 20 residues. Germline loops: CDR1 PRHDT, CDR2 FYEKMQ (reference sequence).

The rearrangement joins TRBV6-5 to TRBJ1-2; D perhaps matches TRBD1 (6 bases). Trimming left V 10 bases short and J 3 bases short, with 18 bases between. CDR3 length: 14 amino acids. Germline V gene data show CDR1 as MNHEY and CDR2 as SVGAGI. DNA of the CDR3: TGTGCCACCTCACCGAGGGGGAATTACTATGGCTACACCTTC. As protein: CATSPRGNYYGYTF.

This clone was detected only once. V is TRBV5-1 and J is TRBJ2-5, with TRBD2 identical over 13 bases. V gave up 4 bases and J gave up 4 bases; unmatched junction bases: 10. The V gene's germline CDR1 is SGHRS and CDR2 YFSETQ. The CDR3 runs 17 residues. The CDR3 coding sequence is TGCGCCAGCAGCGACGGACTAGCGGGGGTGCCCGGAGAGACCCAGTACTTC. This gives the protein CASSDGLAGVPGETQYF.

The chain is built from TRBV29-1 and TRBJ1-2, with TRBD1 matching 9 bases. The V gene's germline CDR1 is SQVTM and CDR2 ANQGSEA. V shed 4 bases, J shed 1 base, and the junction held 4 bases outside the gene matches. The CDR3 extends over 14 amino acids. CDR3 nucleotides: TGCAGCGTTGGCGGGACAGGGAATAACTATGGCTACACCTTC. It is translated as CSVGGTGNNYGYTF.

The J gene is TRBJ1-2, the V gene TRBV7-3; D is ambiguous. The germline V gene encodes CDR1 SGHTA and CDR2 FQGTGA. V was clipped by 4 bases and J by 6 bases, with 15 bases between them. The CDR3 is 14 residues long. CDR3 nucleotides: TGTGCCAGCAGCTCTGGAGGGAGGCGGGATGGCTACACCTTC. This gives the protein CASSSGGRRDGYTF.

A note on this clone: Other DNA variants within this sample encode the same CDR3. V gene TRBV6-2 or TRBV6-3 combines with J gene TRBJ1-5; 8 nucleotides align to TRBD1. This CDR3 has 16 amino acids. J was trimmed by 6 bases and V by 6 bases; bases with no gene match: 13. Germline CDR1 is MNHEY and CDR2 is SVGEGT. The CDR3 sequence is CASSPTMTGAGQPQHF. The CDR3 coding sequence is TGTGCCAGCAGCCCTACGATGACAGGGGCGGGTCAGCCCCAGCATTTT.

In regard to this clone: Distinct nucleotide sequences in the sample also encode this CDR3. This chain connects TRBV5-1 to TRBJ1-1, with D possibly matching TRBD1 (6 bases). Trimming took off 3 bases at V and 1 base at J, with 7 bases between the two ends. The germline gives CDR1 SGHRS, CDR2 YFSETQ. This CDR3 is 13 amino acids long. The CDR3 reads CASSWTANTEAFF. CDR3 bases: TGCGCCAGCAGCTGGACAGCGAACACTGAAGCTTTCTTT.

CDR3 region: CASSALAGRNSPLHF. The CDR3 DNA reads as TGTGCCAGCAGTGCCTTGGCGGGAAGAAATTCACCCCTCCACTTT. This sequence joins TRBV2 and TRBJ1-6; D ambiguous. Germline CDR1 reads SNHLY; CDR2 reads FYNNEI. CDR3 length: 15 residues. Between the trimmed V and J ends, which lost 4 bases and 7 bases, there was a span of 14 bases. Full variable domain (rest looked up from reference TRBV2 and TRBJ1-6): EPEVTQTPSHQVTQMGQEVILRCVPISNHLYFYWYRQILGQKVEFLVSFYNNEISEKSEIFDDQFSVERPDGSNFTLKIRSTKLEDSAMYFCASSALAGRNSPLHFGNGTRLTVT.

The chain recombines TRBV12-3 or TRBV12-4 with TRBJ1-2; TRBD1 agrees at 9 bases. This CDR3 contains 12 residues. J gave up 13 bases and V 2 bases, and 5 bases lay outside the gene matches. For the CDR3, the DNA is TGTGCCAGCAGTTTATCTACAGGGGGCGTCACCTTC. Protein: CASSLSTGGVTF.

This chain links TRBV7-2 with TRBJ1-6; no clear D. Germline V gene lookup returns CDR1 SGHTA and CDR2 FQGNSA. This CDR3 contains 15 residues. Trimming left V 1 base short and J 2 bases short, with 6 bases between. This chain's CDR3 is CASSLDSPYNSPLHF. CDR3 coding DNA: TGTGCCAGCAGCTTAGACAGTCCCTATAATTCACCCCTCCACTTT.

V usage is TRBV29-1 and J usage is TRBJ1-2; D ambiguous. V was pared by 0 bases and J by 8 bases, with 4 bases between. In germline, CDR1 is SQVTM, CDR2 ANQGSEA. This CDR3 spans 10 amino acids. Here the CDR3 reads CSVEEEGYTF. The CDR3 region has the DNA TGCAGCGTTGAAGAGGAGGGCTACACCTTC.